This entry describes one T cell receptor beta chain. Its specificity is unknown. The sample belongs to a study of cytomegalovirus exposure and HLA in healthy donors. General study results and limits: Cytomegalovirus association was listed for approximately 150 TCR beta chains. Beyond CMV serostatus, there was no information to go on about immune exposure.

CDR1 and CDR2 (germline): SGHVS, FQNEAQ. This CDR3 is built from 14 residues. In the PCR, 60 Vbeta and 13 Jbeta primers were used. Some clones are missing from TCRdb's copy, which holds only in-frame ones; the method was immunoSEQ multiplex PCR. The sample includes 130,000 or so clones, 55% to 80% of them seen just once. J is TRBJ2-5 and V is TRBV7-8; unclear D gene. TRBJ2-7 matches the DNA end more closely, so the J call is doubtful. Sample: PBMCs. The sequence was obtained from a woman aged 40 to 49 in good health and CMV-seronegative. CDR3 in amino acids: CASSLWSATYEQYF. The CDR3 DNA reads TGTGCCAGCAGCTTATGGTCTGCTACCTACGAGCAGTACTTC.